This T cell receptor beta chain was sequenced during a study of blood T cell repertoires in COVID-19 (dated by TCRdb to about 2020). The study in broad terms: Samples from collaborators originated in the United States, Italy and Spain and spanned both the acute and convalescent phases of COVID-19. The material from the prospective study consisted of cDNA or gDNA derived from T cells, B-cell-depleted T cells, or PBMCs. Deeply sampled blood TCRbeta repertoires from subjects exposed to, actively infected with, or recovered from COVID-19 were included in the dataset. The repertoires were released in a freely available public database meant as a resource for research on the immune response to SARS-CoV-2. The samples were drawn from two sources: the first 160 participants of the ongoing ImmuneRACE study, and over 1,000 subjects contributed by 6 global collaborators. Sample metadata almost always included a de-identified subject ID, COVID-19 status, age in years and sex. Where available, HLA class I and class II types were obtained from metadata supplied by the sample provider rather than from assay-based typing.

Comment on this clone: This receptor's antigen is unknown. No much larger clonotype is one base removed from it; base qualities were not supplied.

TCRbeta CDR3 regions were amplified from genomic DNA using the immunoSEQ Assay, a bias-controlled multiplex PCR. For the original study's pipeline: The number of nucleated cells in each sample was estimated from the amplification of reference gene primers within the assay. To quantify the absolute abundance of each unique TCRbeta CDR3 rearrangement, sequence reads were collapsed and filtered. For each sample, productive Simpson clonality was calculated by taking the square root of Simpson's diversity index across productive rearrangements. TCRdb carries this immuneACCESS record with in-frame sequences only. Its versions omit some clonotypes, under half of them owing to an unresolved V gene in the studies checked, with the rest unexplained. D and trimming come from the DNA, and the V and J calls and clone size come from that table. This sample comprises approximately 330,000 clones, 87% of them detected only once. The top ten clonotypes cover approximately 9.3% of the sample.

One collaborating source in Seattle enrolled patients during active infection and followed them longitudinally through the course of disease. Each collaborating institution followed its own protocols to collect whole blood in K2EDTA tubes. Collaborator samples were shipped for TCRbeta analysis as frozen whole blood, isolated PBMCs, or DNA extracted from either sample type. Study-wide findings and limitations: How much clinical and demographic metadata was included differed by source and by participant, and the metadata was provided uncurated.

The CDR3 runs 15 amino acids, cysteine and phenylalanine included. Of all the DNA, just the CDR3 is kept, 45 bases in frame from base 1. Germline trimming: 5 bases from V, 2 bases from J; junction bases outside gene matches: 7. According to the germline V gene, CDR1 reads SGHTA and CDR2 reads FQGNSA. The material sequenced was peripheral blood. The source is a man aged 30 to 45 with COVID-19, enrolled during active disease. The chain joins TRBV7-2 to TRBJ2-5, and 8 junctional nucleotides match TRBD2. Read as DNA, the sequence is TGTGCCAGCAGCCTGAGACTAGCGAGACAAGAGACCCAGTACTTC. This yields the protein CASSLRLARQETQYF. Reference TRBV7-2 and TRBJ2-5 proteins supply the regions before and after the CDR3; the full variable domain is: GAGVSQSPSNKVTEKGKDVELRCDPISGHTALYWYRQSLGQGLEFLIYFQGNSAPDKSGLPSDRFSAERTGGSVSTLTIQRTQQEDSAVYLCASSLRLARQETQYFGPGTRLLVL.